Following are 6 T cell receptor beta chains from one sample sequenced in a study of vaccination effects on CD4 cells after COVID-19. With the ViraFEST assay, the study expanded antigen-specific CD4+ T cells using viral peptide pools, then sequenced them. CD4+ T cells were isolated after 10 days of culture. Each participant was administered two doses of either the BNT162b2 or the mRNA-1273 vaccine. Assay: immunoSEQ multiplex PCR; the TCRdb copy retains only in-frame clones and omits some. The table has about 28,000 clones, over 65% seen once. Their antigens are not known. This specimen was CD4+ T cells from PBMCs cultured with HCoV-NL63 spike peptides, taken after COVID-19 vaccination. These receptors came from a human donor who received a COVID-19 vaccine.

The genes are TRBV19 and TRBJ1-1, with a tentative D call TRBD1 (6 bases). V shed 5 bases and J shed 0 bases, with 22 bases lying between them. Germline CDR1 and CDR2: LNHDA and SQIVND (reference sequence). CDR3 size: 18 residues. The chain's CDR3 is CASSPRQETTTLNTEAFF. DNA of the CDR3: TGTGCCAGTAGTCCTAGACAGGAGACTACTACATTGAACACTGAAGCTTTCTTT.

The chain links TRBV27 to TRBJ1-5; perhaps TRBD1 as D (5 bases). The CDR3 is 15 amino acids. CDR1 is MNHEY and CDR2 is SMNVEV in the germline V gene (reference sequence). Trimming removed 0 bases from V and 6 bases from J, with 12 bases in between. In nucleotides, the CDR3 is TGTGCCAGCAGTTTATCGACCTCAGGGACTCAGCCCCAGCATTTT. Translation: CASSLSTSGTQPQHF.

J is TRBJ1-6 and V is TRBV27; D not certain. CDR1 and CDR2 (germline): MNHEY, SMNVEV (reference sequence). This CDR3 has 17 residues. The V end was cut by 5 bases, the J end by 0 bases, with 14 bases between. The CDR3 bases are TGTGCCAGCAGTCCTCCGGGATCGTCCTCCTATAATTCACCCCTCCACTTT. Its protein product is CASSPPGSSSYNSPLHF.

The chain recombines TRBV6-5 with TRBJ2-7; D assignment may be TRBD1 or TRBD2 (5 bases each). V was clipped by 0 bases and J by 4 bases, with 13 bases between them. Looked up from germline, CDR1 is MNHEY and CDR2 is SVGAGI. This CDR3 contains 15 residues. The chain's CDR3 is CASSYSVLDSYEQYF. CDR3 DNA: TGTGCCAGCAGTTACTCAGTACTAGACAGTTACGAGCAGTACTTC.

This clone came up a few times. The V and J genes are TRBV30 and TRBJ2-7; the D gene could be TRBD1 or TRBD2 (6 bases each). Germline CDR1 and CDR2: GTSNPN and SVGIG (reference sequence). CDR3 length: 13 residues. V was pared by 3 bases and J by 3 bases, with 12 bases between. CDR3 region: CAWSGGLDYEQYF. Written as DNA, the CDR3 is TGTGCCTGGAGCGGGGGCCTAGACTACGAGCAGTACTTC.

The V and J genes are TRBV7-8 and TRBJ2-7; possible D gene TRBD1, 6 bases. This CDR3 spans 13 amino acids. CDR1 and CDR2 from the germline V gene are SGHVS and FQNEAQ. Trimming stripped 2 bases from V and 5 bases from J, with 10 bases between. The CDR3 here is CASSLYAGDEQYF. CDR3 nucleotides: TGTGCCAGCAGCTTATACGCAGGGGACGAGCAGTACTTC.